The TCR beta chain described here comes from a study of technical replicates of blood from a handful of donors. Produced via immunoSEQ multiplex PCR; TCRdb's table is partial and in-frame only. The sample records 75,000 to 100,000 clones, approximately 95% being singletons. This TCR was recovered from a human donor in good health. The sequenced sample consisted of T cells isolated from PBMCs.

CDR3 amino acids: CSVGGGVGHTEAFF. The CDR3, as DNA: TGCAGCGTTGGGGGAGGGGTGGGTCACACTGAAGCTTTCTTT. The chain links TRBV29-1 to TRBJ1-1; D may be TRBD1 (5 bases). Germline CDR1 reads SQVTM; CDR2 reads ANQGSEA. The CDR3 contains 14 residues. Trimming cost V 4 bases and J 3 bases, with 15 bases left between them.